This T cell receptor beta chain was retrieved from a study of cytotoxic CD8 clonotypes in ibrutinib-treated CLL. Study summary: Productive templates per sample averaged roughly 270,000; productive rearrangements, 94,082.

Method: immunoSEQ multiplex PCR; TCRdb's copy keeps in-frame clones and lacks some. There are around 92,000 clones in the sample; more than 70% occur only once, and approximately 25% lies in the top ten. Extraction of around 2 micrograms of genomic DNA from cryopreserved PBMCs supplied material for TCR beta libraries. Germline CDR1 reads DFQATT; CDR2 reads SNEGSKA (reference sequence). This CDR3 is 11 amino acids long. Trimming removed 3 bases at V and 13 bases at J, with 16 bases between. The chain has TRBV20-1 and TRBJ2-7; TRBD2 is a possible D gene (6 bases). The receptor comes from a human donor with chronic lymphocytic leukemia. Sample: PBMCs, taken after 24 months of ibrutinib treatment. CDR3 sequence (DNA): TGCAGTGCTAGTTCCGGGACTCCGATATACTTC. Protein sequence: CSASSGTPIYF.